The present T cell receptor beta chain was sequenced within a study of PD-L1 blockade in urothelial cancer. Described time point: peripheral blood 6 weeks after treatment start. The method was immunoSEQ multiplex PCR; TCRdb's version includes in-frame clones alone and lacks a portion of them. Here the sample spans 40,000 to 55,000 clones, about 90% being singletons. This CDR3 comprises 13 residues. The germline V gene encodes CDR1 MDHEN and CDR2 SYDVKM. V shed 4 bases and J shed 6 bases, with 12 bases lying between them. This clone was detected once. The clonotype comes from a man aged 65 to 85 with urothelial cancer. The rearrangement links TRBV28 to TRBJ1-2; D gene unclear. The sample in question was PBMCs, obtained around atezolizumab (anti-PD-L1) treatment. The CDR3 is CASSSGRTNGYTF. In DNA form, the CDR3 reads TGTGCCAGCAGTTCGGGAAGAACTAATGGCTACACCTTC.